This T cell receptor beta chain originates from a study of a mutant IDH1 vaccine in newly diagnosed glioma. As for the study in general: During weeks 1, 3, 5, 7, 11, 15, 19 and 23, patients received eight vaccinations. It was radiotherapy, temozolomide, or both that patients received previously, with most receiving both. The first vaccination came 4-6 weeks after radiotherapy alone, or with temozolomide cycles.

The time point was: week 5, during vaccination. In the vaccine, a single dose held 300 ug of the mutant IDH1 20-mer peptide, along with topical imiquimod. Study observations and caveats: Of the patients, less than 95% had vaccine-induced immune responses.

Assay: immunoSEQ multiplex PCR; the TCRdb copy retains only in-frame clones and omits some. Counted here are approximately 32,000 clones, roughly 56% occurring once; the ten biggest clones make up about 10%. The junction had 9 bases not matched to a gene; V was cut back by 4 bases and J by 3 bases. CDR1 is MGHRA and CDR2 is YSYEKL in the germline V gene. The CDR3 covers 15 residues. Comment on this clone: Its antigen is currently unknown.

Sample: PBMCs, taken from a glioma patient whose treatment included an IDH1 peptide vaccine. V and J are TRBV4-1 and TRBJ2-7; 7 bases line up with TRBD1. The TCR sequence derives from a woman aged 18-29 years with glioma. CDR3 nucleotides: TGCGCCAGCAGCCTTTCGTGGACAGGAAACTACGAGCAGTACTTC. The encoded protein is CASSLSWTGNYEQYF.